This record concerns one TCR beta chain sequence. This clonotype was recorded at least ten times. The antigen this receptor binds is unknown. No qualities accompany the bases; no much larger clone lies one base away. These data come from a study of T cells in Graves' hyperthyroidism and ophthalmopathy (dated by TCRdb to about 2019). Some background on the complete study: Peripheral blood was collected at initial diagnosis, before any treatment. In six Graves' hyperthyroidism patients, the study also compared T-cell repertoires from thyroid tissue with T-cell repertoires from blood. The paper reports TCR Vbeta CDR3 sequencing of 130 to 150 peripheral blood samples: 43 ophthalmopathy, around 80 hyperthyroidism and around 17 progressor patients. The 100 or so discovery patients were divided at random into training and test sets in a 7:3 ratio. After sampling, hyperthyroidism patients received methimazole starting at 30 mg daily, and ophthalmopathy patients received high-dose intravenous methylprednisolone. An independent validation cohort of some 18 hyperthyroidism patients and 17 patients who later progressed to ophthalmopathy tested prospective prediction of ophthalmopathy. To identify TCR V-J signatures that set the groups apart, the researchers used a discovery cohort of approximately 98 patients, made up of 43 with Graves' ophthalmopathy and some 55 with stable Graves' hyperthyroidism. Broad study findings and their caveats: No statistical method was used to set the sample size in advance, and investigators knew the group allocation. Most expanded thyroid clonotypes (frequency above 0.001) were also detected in blood, suggesting blood repertoires may reflect thyroid immune responses. In validation, progression to ophthalmopathy was predicted by the model with 70.59% sensitivity and 72.22% specificity, a median of 6.5 months before onset. A model built on a 13 V-J signature distinguished ophthalmopathy from stable hyperthyroidism, reaching over 85% sensitivity and around 81% specificity in cross-validation and 80%/75% in testing.

Stable Graves' hyperthyroidism was defined as no progression to ophthalmopathy during 18 months of follow-up. Hyperthyroidism patients were newly diagnosed, with disease duration under 2 months, and aged 18 to 65 years. Any patient with an uncontrolled infection, another autoimmune disease, pregnancy or lactation was excluded. Clinical symptoms, serum thyroxine and TRAb, thyroid ultrasound, and orbital computed tomography formed the basis for the diagnoses. PBMCs were separated from about 10 ml of fresh peripheral blood using Ficoll-Paque density gradient centrifugation. Total RNA was extracted using Trizol reagent, and RNA quality was assessed on an Agilent 2100 Bioanalyzer. Reading the germline V gene gives CDR1 SGHTA and CDR2 FQGNSA. From cysteine to phenylalanine, the CDR3 is 15 amino acids long. Only the CDR3 portion is preserved as DNA: 45 bases, with reading frame beginning at the first base. Trimming at the junction amounts to 5 bases on V and 6 bases on J, and the germline ends lie 20 bases apart.

The TCR beta CDR3 regions were amplified from RNA transcripts. A first-round RT-PCR of the TCR CDR3 used the HTBI primer set with the Qiagen OneStep RT-PCR kit. The libraries were constructed in a second round of multiplex PCR and then size-selected and purified. Libraries were sequenced paired-end with 100 bp reads on an Illumina HiSeq2000. The paper's processing steps were these. SOAPnuke was used to process the raw data, with reads discarded if the reads contained adapters or uncalled bases, had a mean Phred below 15, or lacked an exact constant-primer or identifier match. COPE v1.2.5 was used to merge the high-quality paired reads, and each unique nucleotide sequence was defined as a clonotype. MiTCR v1.1 was used to align clonotypes to the IMGT TRBV, TRBD and TRBJ reference segments. The analysis was restricted to V-J combinations with a frequency above 0.0001, which together covered 98% to 99.2% of the repertoires. A TCS score was defined as the ratio between F50 (clonal expansion) and ExV (chaos), using BLOSUM62-based TCRdist between CDR3 peptides within each V-J. Welch's t-statistics and random forest reduced roughly 540 V-J features to about 13, which were used in a naive Bayes classifier (R e1071). Using fastp trimming at Q25 and MiXCR clonotype assembly, TCRdb reanalyzed the public sequencing data and kept in-frame beta chains. Rows matching on CDR3 protein sequence are summarized as one entry with the most common DNA and genes. TCRdb assigned the V and J calls; the authors' analysis was not used. In all, the sample holds a few hundred thousand distinct CDR3 sequences, and less than 25% of those were seen once. About 25% of the sample is in the top ten clones.

The sample comprised blood. The sequence joins TRBV7-2 to TRBJ2-7; TRBD1 is a weak D gene call, 5 bases matching. The TCR originated in a young man with Graves' hyperthyroidism. The encoded CDR3 is CASSPQGMRLREQYF. The nucleotides read TGTGCCAGCAGCCCCCAGGGAATGCGGCTACGCGAGCAGTACTTC.